Listed below are T cell receptor beta chains from one sample, sequenced in a study of blood T cells in healthy people across ages. TCRdb reprocessed the 5' RACE reads via MiXCR and lists one record per CDR3 protein. The table has about 1,000,000 distinct CDR3 sequences, 40% to 45% seen once. The specimen was blood. These receptors were taken from a woman aged 60-70 years in good health. Both conserved end residues are part of each CDR3. D genes are given only for firm matches. The size field is filled for only some rows; it gives once, few, many or a size class.

j_call clone_size d_call v_call cdr3_aa cdr3_nt
TRBJ2-1 NA NA TRBV20-1 CSAGGRAEQFF TGCAGTGCTGGAGGAAGGGCTGAGCAGTTCTTC
TRBJ2-5 NA TRBD2 TRBV4-2 CASSQERLAGGPLETQYF TGTGCCAGCAGCCAAGAACGACTAGCGGGAGGCCCCCTAGAGACCCAGTACTTC
TRBJ2-7 NA TRBD1 TRBV20-1 CSAPTDRGRSYEQYF TGCAGTGCTCCGACTGACAGGGGAAGAAGCTACGAGCAGTACTTC
TRBJ2-1 NA TRBD2 TRBV7-9 CASSPTLAGGPYEQFF TGTGCCAGCAGCCCCACACTAGCGGGAGGGCCCTATGAGCAGTTCTTC
TRBJ2-3 few NA TRBV27 CASSSRRDSTDTQYF TGTGCCAGCAGTTCACGCAGGGATAGCACAGATACGCAGTATTTT
TRBJ2-3 few TRBD1 TRBV20-1 CSAIRDSTDTQYF TGCAGTGCTATACGGGACAGTACAGATACGCAGTATTTT
TRBJ1-2 NA NA TRBV5-1 CASSLEGAGNYGYTF TGCGCCAGCAGCCTAGAAGGGGCAGGGAACTATGGCTACACCTTC
TRBJ2-1 NA TRBD2 TRBV20-1 CSAREGSGDYNEQFF TGCAGTGCTAGAGAAGGTAGCGGGGATTACAATGAGCAGTTCTTC
TRBJ2-5 few TRBD2 TRBV5-1 CASSWGRGAGQETQYF TGCGCCAGCAGCTGGGGGAGAGGAGCGGGACAAGAGACCCAGTACTTC
TRBJ2-7 few TRBD2 TRBV7-6 CASSALREGPHEQYF TGTGCCAGCAGCGCCCTACGGGAGGGGCCCCACGAGCAGTACTTC
TRBJ2-3 few NA TRBV28 CASSFAAARPNVGPTAQDTQYF TGTGCCAGCAGTTTCGCGGCCGCCAGACCGAATGTTGGGCCAACCGCGCAGGATACGCAGTATTTT
TRBJ2-4 NA TRBD1 TRBV6-5 CASKRTGGAGQYF TGTGCCAGCAAACGGACAGGGGGCGCGGGGCAGTACTTC
TRBJ2-3 many NA TRBV12-3/TRBV12-4 CASSLGRTSTDTQYF TGTGCCAGCAGTTTAGGACGGACTAGCACAGATACGCAGTATTTT
TRBJ2-1 once NA TRBV20-1 CSASPGGYNEQFF TGCAGTGCTAGCCCAGGGGGGTACAATGAGCAGTTCTTC
TRBJ2-1 NA NA TRBV27 CASSLSMNPSDNEQFF TGTGCCAGCAGTTTATCTATGAATCCGTCGGACAATGAGCAGTTCTTC
TRBJ2-7 NA NA TRBV2 CASSGLQEQYF TGTGCCAGCAGTGGGCTTCAAGAGCAGTACTTC
TRBJ2-7 NA NA TRBV12-3/TRBV12-4 CASSWDGTSYEQYF TGTGCCAGCAGTTGGGACGGGACCTCCTACGAGCAGTACTTC
TRBJ2-1 NA NA TRBV7-9 CASSVGDGYEQFF TGTGCCAGCAGCGTTGGCGATGGGTATGAGCAGTTCTTC
TRBJ2-1 NA TRBD2 TRBV5-6 CASSFGGGNSYNEQFF TGTGCCAGCAGCTTCGGGGGGGGAAACTCCTACAATGAGCAGTTCTTC